Many counts were recorded for the clone carrying this T cell receptor beta chain. This record comes from a study of T-cell reconstitution after alpha-beta-depleted transplantation in children. This sample's TCRbeta library carried unique molecular identifier barcodes. Via MiXCR, TCRdb re-called the PCR reads, giving one row per CDR3 protein. The sample lists roughly 120,000 distinct CDR3 sequences; 9% to 12% were seen once. Source: PBMCs from the stem cell graft donor, taken from the stem cell graft. This clonotype was sampled from a human donor who donated a stem cell graft to a child with acute lymphoblastic leukemia.

This chain's CDR3 is CASSFPMRDTQYF. CDR3 DNA: TGTGCCAGCAGCTTCCCTATGAGGGATACGCAGTATTTT. The chain joins TRBV11-2 to TRBJ2-3; no definite D call. Per the germline V gene, CDR1 is SGHAT and CDR2 is FQNNGV. V gave up 3 bases and J gave up 6 bases, with 10 bases separating them. The CDR3 consists of 13 residues.